The 18 T cell receptor beta chains in this list originate from one sample, sequenced in a study of T-cell reconstitution after alpha-beta-depleted transplantation in children. Unique molecular identifiers were incorporated when the TCRbeta library was constructed. Each CDR3 protein is one row after TCRdb ran MiXCR on the PCR reads. The sample contains a few hundred thousand distinct CDR3 sequences, over 25% of which appear only once. The sample consisted of PBMCs, taken before TCRalphabeta/CD19-depleted stem cell transplant. All receptors derive from a boy in the first two years of life with Wiskott-Aldrich syndrome, due to receive a stem cell transplant.

To note about this clonotype: Mismatch with germline at one junction end may stem from a read error. The CDR3: CSASGRGGANSPLHF. The CDR3 DNA follows: TGCAGTGCTAGCGGCAGGGGGGGAGCTAATTCCCCCCTCCACTTT. The rearrangement links TRBV20-1 to TRBJ1-6; 7 bases fit TRBD1. This CDR3 spans 15 amino acids. From germline, CDR1 is DFQATT and CDR2 SNEGSKA (reference sequence).

This clonotype was found a few times. The chain uses TRBV20-1 and TRBJ1-2, with D uncertain. The germline CDR1 and CDR2 sequences are DFQATT and SNEGSKA (reference sequence). This CDR3 region has 11 residues. CDR3 sequence reads: CRDLRGWGYTF. In DNA form, the CDR3 reads TGCAGGGACCTCCGGGGATGGGGCTACACCTTC.

The gene calls are TRBV20-1 and TRBJ2-1; D not certain. The CDR3 runs to 13 residues. Germline V gene lookup returns CDR1 DFQATT and CDR2 SNEGSKA (reference sequence). Trimming removed 7 bases at V and 4 bases at J, with 14 bases between. The CDR3 spells CSVPSVVYNEQFF. The CDR3 bases are TGCAGTGTGCCCAGCGTAGTTTACAATGAGCAGTTCTTC.

The chain uses TRBV10-2 and TRBJ2-1, with D possibly matching TRBD2 (7 bases). Germline V gene lookup returns CDR1 WSHSY and CDR2 SAAADI. Trimming removed 6 bases from V and 8 bases from J, with 11 bases in between. This CDR3 is 12 amino acids long. CDR3 nucleotides: TGCGCCAGCAGAGGGGGGAGGGATGAGCAGTTCTTC. This encodes CASRGGRDEQFF.

This chain uses TRBV7-9 with TRBJ1-3; D might be TRBD1 (6 bases). V gave up 5 bases and J gave up 4 bases, with 15 bases separating them. This CDR3 is 15 amino acids long. The germline gives CDR1 SEHNR, CDR2 FQNEAQ (reference sequence). CDR3 amino acids: CASSPSGQTGNTIYF. DNA for the CDR3: TGTGCCAGCAGCCCAAGCGGACAGACGGGAAACACCATATATTTT.

The chain couples TRBV20-1 to TRBJ2-5; TRBD1 aligns across 10 bases. CDR3 length equals 15 residues. Germline CDR1 and CDR2: DFQATT and SNEGSKA (reference sequence). V shed 1 base, J shed 0 bases, and the junction held 2 bases outside the gene matches. The DNA for the CDR3 is TGCAGTGCTAGAGTCGGGACAGGGGACCAAGAGACCCAGTACTTC. Protein: CSARVGTGDQETQYF.

This clonotype has just a few counts. The rearrangement uses TRBV20-1 and TRBJ2-2, with D unresolved. Germline assignment: CDR1 DFQATT and CDR2 SNEGSKA (reference sequence). The CDR3 covers 15 residues. V was pared by 1 base and J by 2 bases, with 11 bases between. CDR3 DNA: TGCAGTGCTAGAGTACCGACTGGCAACACCGGGGAGCTGTTTTTT. Protein sequence: CSARVPTGNTGELFF.

The CDR3 reads CSVEGAGGQETQYF. The CDR3 nucleotides are TGCAGCGTTGAAGGGGCCGGGGGTCAGGAGACCCAGTACTTC. The V gene is TRBV29-1, the J gene TRBJ2-5, with D possibly being TRBD2 (6 bases). V gave up 1 base and J gave up 5 bases, with 14 bases separating them. The germline CDR1 and CDR2 sequences are SQVTM and ANQGSEA. The CDR3 runs 14 residues.

The rearrangement uses TRBV12-3 or TRBV12-4 and TRBJ2-7, with TRBD1 matching over 9 bases. The CDR3 totals 15 residues. The V segment lost 5 bases and the J segment 3 bases; nucleotides outside the gene matches: 8. CDR3 in amino acids: CASSLQGTGYYEQYF. The CDR3 DNA sequence: TGTGCCAGCAGTCTTCAAGGGACAGGGTACTACGAGCAGTACTTC.

This clonotype appeared many times. DNA for the CDR3: TGCGCCAGCAGCTTGGCCCCAGGGAATGAGCAGTTCTTC. This gives the protein CASSLAPGNEQFF. V gene TRBV5-1 combines with J gene TRBJ2-1, with D tentatively TRBD1 (5 bases). Per germline, CDR1 SGHRS and CDR2 YFSETQ. CDR3 length: 13 residues. V lost 0 bases and J 7 bases, leaving 8 bases between the germline ends.

The V call is TRBV10-3, the J call TRBJ1-3; no definite D call. Germline loops: CDR1 ENHRY, CDR2 SYGVKD. CDR3 length equals 14 residues. Trimming removed 5 bases from V and 2 bases from J, with 10 bases in between. The CDR3 here is CAISQHLPGNTIYF. The CDR3 region has the DNA TGTGCCATCAGTCAACATCTCCCTGGAAACACCATATATTTT.

The chain combines TRBV5-6 with TRBJ2-3, with D tentatively TRBD1 (5 bases). Germline CDR1 is SGHDT and CDR2 is YYEEEE. This CDR3 region has 17 residues. Between the trimmed V and J ends, which lost 4 bases and 0 bases, there was a span of 18 bases. The CDR3 region is CASSLIDSPASTDTQYF. The CDR3 nucleotides are TGTGCCAGCAGCCTCATCGACAGCCCGGCTAGCACAGATACGCAGTATTTT.

The table lists this clonotype with a few counts. The chain recombines TRBV7-3 with TRBJ2-7; tentatively, D is TRBD1 or TRBD2 (5 bases each). The germline gives CDR1 SGHTA, CDR2 FQGTGA. The ends were cut back, 2 bases at V and 12 bases at J, with 8 bases in the middle. The CDR3 covers 10 residues. The CDR3 DNA sequence: TGTGCCAGCAGCTTAGGGGGATCGTACTTC. Its protein is CASSLGGSYF.

The V call is TRBV5-5, the J call TRBJ1-5; 9 nucleotides align to TRBD1. Germline trimming cut 4 bases from V and 0 bases from J; bases unmatched to any gene: 5. Germline-derived CDR1 and CDR2 are SGHKS and YYEKEE (reference sequence). The CDR3 consists of 16 residues. CDR3 region: CASSPGTGNSNQPQHF. The CDR3 bases are TGTGCCAGCAGCCCCGGGACAGGGAATAGCAATCAGCCCCAGCATTTT. Full variable domain (remainder filled in from reference TRBV5-5 and TRBJ1-5): DAGVTQSPTHLIKTRGQQVTLRCSPISGHKSVSWYQQVLGQGPQFIFQYYEKEERGRGNFPDRFSARQFPNYSSELNVNALLLGDSALYLCASSPGTGNSNQPQHFGDGTRLSIL.

Only one count was recorded for this clonotype. The rearrangement links TRBV11-2 to TRBJ2-3; 7 bases map to TRBD1. Unmatched junction bases numbered 6, after V lost 5 bases and J lost 1 base. The CDR3 runs to 15 residues. The V gene's germline CDR1 is SGHAT and CDR2 FQNNGV. The CDR3 nucleotides read TGTGCCAGCAGCACCCGGGACAGTCGCACAGATACGCAGTATTTT. Translated, it gives CASSTRDSRTDTQYF.

This clonotype was seen a few times. The V gene is TRBV2, the J gene TRBJ2-1; 8 positions agree with TRBD2. This CDR3 is 16 amino acids long. Germline CDR1 and CDR2: SNHLY and FYNNEI. The V segment lost 6 bases and the J segment 10 bases; nucleotides outside the gene matches: 17. The CDR3 nucleotides read TGTGCCAGCAGGATTTCAGCGGGAGTGGGGACTGTAGAGCAGTTCTTC. Translated: CASRISAGVGTVEQFF.

This clonotype was recorded a few times. The rearrangement joins TRBV20-1 to TRBJ1-1; D is ambiguous. Germline CDR1 is DFQATT and CDR2 is SNEGSKA (reference sequence). The length of the CDR3 is 11 residues. Trimming pared 5 bases from V and 10 bases from J, leaving 14 bases between. CDR3 region: CSAPSLMGAFF. The CDR3 nucleotides are TGCAGTGCTCCATCACTTATGGGAGCTTTCTTT.

This clonotype has just a few counts. The chain couples TRBV18 to TRBJ2-7; 9 nucleotides line up with TRBD2. This CDR3 is built from 15 residues. V trimming: 1 base; J trimming: 5 bases; junction bases outside the gene matches: 6. In germline, CDR1 is KGHSH, CDR2 LQKENI. The DNA for the CDR3 is TGTGCCAGCTCACCACTAGCGGGAGATGGGGACGAGCAGTACTTC. As protein: CASSPLAGDGDEQYF.